This T cell receptor (beta chain) comes out of a study of blood T cells in healthy people across ages. Study at large: Using template switching, researchers captured about one barcoded beta molecule for each two T cells.

A remark on this clonotype: Its specificity is unknown.

A second PCR of about 6 to 12 cycles used a sample-barcoded 5' primer and a J-beta primer mix. MiXCR, run by TCRdb on the 5' RACE reads, gives a single entry per CDR3 protein. The sample yields hundreds of thousands of distinct CDR3 sequences, about 30% seen once. The CDR3 has 17 residues. Germline values: CDR1 LNHNV, CDR2 YYDKDF (reference sequence). The V and J ends lost 0 bases and 7 bases respectively, with 21 bases between them. Study-wide findings and caveats: Per million T cells, TCR beta diversity dropped roughly linearly as age increased. Donors of long life had a larger count of naive CD4+ cells and greater diversity than aged donors.

Individuals who donated were healthy Caucasians from Russia aged roughly 6 to 95. The sequenced sample consisted of blood. This TCR was recovered from a woman aged 80 or over in good health. The J gene is TRBJ1-1, the V gene TRBV15, with D maybe TRBD1 (5 bases). The DNA for the CDR3 is TGTGCCACCAGCAGAGATTTGAGGGGTCAAGACGGGGGTGAAGCTTTCTTT. Translating it yields CATSRDLRGQDGGEAFF.